This TCR beta chain comes out of a study of cytomegalovirus exposure and HLA in healthy donors. PCR involved 60 Vbeta and 13 Jbeta primers. The protocol was immunoSEQ multiplex PCR, while the TCRdb copy is restricted to in-frame clones and leaves out a portion. Here the sample spans about 89,000 clones, about 60% being singletons. This CDR3 has 16 amino acids. V lost 4 bases and J lost 5; bases outside the gene matches: 7. Germline loops: CDR1 MNHNY, CDR2 SVGAGI (reference sequence). The sequenced sample was PBMCs. The clonotype comes from a woman aged 30 to 39 in good health and CMV-seronegative. This chain joins TRBV6-6 and TRBJ2-5; TRBD2 aligns across 13 bases. CDR3 DNA sequence: TGTGCCAGCAGTTTACTAGCGGGGGGGCGTACGGAGACCCAGTACTTC. Protein: CASSLLAGGRTETQYF.